This TCR beta chain was captured by sequencing in a study of blood T cell repertoires in COVID-19. For the study at large: Material from acute and convalescent COVID-19 was sourced from the United States, Italy and Spain. T cells, B-cell-depleted T cells, or PBMCs provided the cDNA or gDNA that served as material.

Trimming removed 0 bases from V and 2 bases from J, with 11 bases in between. Germline CDR1 and CDR2: GTSNPN and SVGIG (reference sequence). The CDR3 sequence is 14 residues long. Under the authors' procedure: Reference gene primer amplification in the assay estimated nucleated cell counts. Repertoires were generated with immunoSEQ multiplex PCR, while TCRdb's copy carries only in-frame clones and drops some. The V and J calls and the clone size are those of that table, but D and trimming were determined from the DNA. The sample records approximately 200,000 clones, about 83% being singletons. This TCR was recovered from a man aged 55 to 70 who had recovered from COVID-19. The sequencing sample was made of peripheral blood. This chain uses TRBV30 with TRBJ2-7, with no clear D. DNA of the CDR3: TGTGCCTGGAGTGTGGTCCCCCAGACCTACGAGCAGTACTTC. Protein sequence: CAWSVVPQTYEQYF.